One sample yielded the 24 T cell receptor beta chains listed below, sequenced in a study of T cells in Graves' hyperthyroidism and ophthalmopathy. Amplified regions were TCR beta CDR3 sequences from RNA transcripts. First-round RT-PCR targeting the TCR CDR3 was performed with the HTBI primer set. In TCRdb, the multiplex PCR reads were re-called with MiXCR into one record per CDR3 protein. The profile shows approximately 400,000 distinct CDR3 sequences, approximately 13% of them singletons. The specimen was blood. The receptors here all came from a man younger than 45 with Graves' hyperthyroidism that later progressed to Graves' ophthalmopathy.

This clonotype was observed many times. The gene calls are TRBV29-1 and TRBJ1-2, with a tentative D call TRBD1 (6 bases). V was shortened by 7 bases and J by 0 bases, with 12 bases between the two germline ends. Germline values: CDR1 SQVTM, CDR2 ANQGSEA. The length of the CDR3 is 13 residues. The CDR3 here is CSATTGANYGYTF. The CDR3 DNA is TGCAGCGCAACGACAGGAGCTAACTATGGCTACACCTTC.

This clonotype was found many times. This rearrangement joins TRBV28 to TRBJ1-2; 7 bases are shared with TRBD1. Germline loops: CDR1 MDHEN, CDR2 SYDVKM. CDR3 size: 14 residues. Trimming cost V 5 bases and J 5 bases; bases outside gene matches: 8. CDR3 residues: CASSEGQGQYGYTF. CDR3 bases: TGTGCCAGCAGTGAAGGGCAGGGACAGTATGGCTACACCTTC.

This clonotype was seen ten or more times. J is TRBJ2-3 and V is TRBV5-1; 12 bases align to TRBD1. CDR1 and CDR2 (germline): SGHRS, YFSETQ. The V gene end was trimmed by 4 bases and the J gene end by 4 bases; junction bases not matched to a gene: 7. CDR3 length: 16 amino acids. The CDR3 bases are TGCGCCAGCAGCGCAACCGGGACAGGGGGCGCAGATACGCAGTATTTT. It specifies CASSATGTGGADTQYF.

There are a few counts of this clonotype. CDR3 DNA sequence: TGTGCCAGCAGCGTAGGACAGGGAGCCGGCTACACCTTC. Its protein is CASSVGQGAGYTF. The chain has TRBV9 and TRBJ1-2; 7 bases are shared with TRBD1. The CDR3 spans 13 residues. The germline CDR1 and CDR2 sequences are SGDLS and YYNGEE. V shed 0 bases, J shed 8 bases, and the junction held 4 bases outside the gene matches.

This clonotype was recorded a few times. The chain uses TRBV20-1 and TRBJ2-2; TRBD1 agrees at 8 bases. V shed 0 bases and J 0 bases; nucleotides not matched to a gene: 6. Per the germline V gene, CDR1 is DFQATT and CDR2 is SNEGSKA (reference sequence). The CDR3 covers 17 residues. In nucleotides, the CDR3 is TGCAGTGCTAGAGACACGGACAGGGCGACGAACACCGGGGAGCTGTTTTTT. This sequence encodes CSARDTDRATNTGELFF.

This rearrangement joins TRBV4-1 to TRBJ2-5; D could derive from TRBD1 or TRBD2 (5 bases each). Germline lookup yields CDR1 MGHRA and CDR2 YSYEKL. V gave up 4 bases and J gave up 2 bases, with 32 bases separating them. The CDR3 totals 21 residues. This CDR3 reads CASSPTGLSRPGLRIQETQYF. The CDR3 DNA reads TGCGCCAGCAGCCCCACAGGCCTAAGTCGTCCCGGACTTAGAATACAAGAGACCCAGTACTTC.

V usage is TRBV6-1 and J usage is TRBJ1-6; no clear D. CDR1 and CDR2 from the germline V gene are MNHNS and SASEGT. The CDR3 has 15 amino acids. V shed 2 bases and J shed 7 bases, with 12 bases lying between them. CDR3 nucleotides: TGTGCCAGCAGTGAAAACCCAGGCGGCAATTCACCCCTCCACTTT. It encodes CASSENPGGNSPLHF.

This clonotype came up many times. V gene TRBV18 combines with J gene TRBJ1-5, with a tentative D call TRBD1 (6 bases). With 0 bases removed from V and 6 bases from J, the gap between germline ends came to 12 bases. Looked up from germline, CDR1 is KGHSH and CDR2 is LQKENI. The CDR3 is 15 amino acids. CDR3 nucleotides: TGTGCCAGCTCACCACCCGGGGGCGCAGGTCAGCCCCAGCATTTT. Translation: CASSPPGGAGQPQHF. Combining the CDR3 with reference TRBV18 and TRBJ1-5 gives the whole variable domain NAGVMQNPRHLVRRRGQEARLRCSPMKGHSHVYWYRQLPEEGLKFMVYLQKENIIDESGMPKERFSAEFPKEGPSILRIQQVVRGDSAAYFCASSPPGGAGQPQHFGDGTRLSIL.

This clonotype came up many times. Written as DNA, the CDR3 is TGTGCCAGCTCACCGGCGCGGGGGGCGGACAATGAGCAGTTCTTC. Residues: CASSPARGADNEQFF. The chain joins TRBV18 to TRBJ2-1; 8 bases match TRBD2. The germline gives CDR1 KGHSH, CDR2 LQKENI. The CDR3 is 15 amino acids. The V segment lost 3 bases and the J segment 5 bases; nucleotides outside the gene matches: 6.

This clonotype was seen ten or more times. V is TRBV7-9 and J is TRBJ1-6, with D uncertain. Germline-derived CDR1 and CDR2 are SEHNR and FQNEAQ (reference sequence). With 1 base removed from V and 3 bases from J, the gap between germline ends came to 10 bases. CDR3 length equals 16 residues. CDR3 coding DNA: TGTGCCAGCAGCTTAGTAGACCGACACTATAATTCACCCCTCCACTTT. Translating gives CASSLVDRHYNSPLHF.

In its sample, this clonotype was seen many times. The gene calls are TRBV6-1 and TRBJ1-2, with 7 bases matching TRBD1. Germline loops: CDR1 MNHNS, CDR2 SASEGT. The CDR3 runs 16 residues. With 2 bases clipped from V and 0 bases from J, the junction kept 6 bases outside the gene matches. CDR3 region: CASSERGRNTNYGYTF. CDR3 bases: TGTGCCAGCAGTGAAAGGGGGCGGAATACTAACTATGGCTACACCTTC.

This clonotype showed up just a few times. This chain joins TRBV10-3 and TRBJ2-7; D might be TRBD1 (5 bases). Germline CDR1 reads ENHRY; CDR2 reads SYGVKD. CDR3 size: 14 residues. V was shortened by 3 bases and J by 0 bases, with 9 bases between the two germline ends. The CDR3 spells CAISERGPSYEQYF. The CDR3 nucleotides read TGTGCCATCAGTGAAAGGGGTCCCTCCTACGAGCAGTACTTC.

This clonotype was seen many times. The junction departs from the called germline gene at one end, perhaps through a read error. The rearrangement links TRBV5-1 to TRBJ1-2, with D perhaps matching TRBD1 (5 bases). This CDR3 spans 14 amino acids. Germline assignment: CDR1 SGHRS and CDR2 YFSETQ. CDR3 sequence: CASSLVQGNYGYTF. CDR3 nucleotides: TGTGCCAGCAGTTTAGTTCAGGGCAACTATGGCTACACCTTC.

Many counts were recorded for this clonotype. The chain has TRBV3-1 and TRBJ1-6, with D possibly matching TRBD1 (5 bases). Germline CDR1 is LGHDT and CDR2 is YNNKEL (reference sequence). This CDR3 region has 12 residues. Trimming cost V 4 bases and J 16 bases, with 14 bases left between them. CDR3 nucleotide sequence: TGTGCCAGCAGCCTTGATCGGGGCTGGCTCCACTTT. Protein product: CASSLDRGWLHF.

This clonotype showed up just a few times. V and J are TRBV28 and TRBJ1-1; 7 positions agree with TRBD1. Trimming at V came to 4 bases and at J to 10 bases, leaving 12 bases not matched to a gene. CDR1 and CDR2 (germline): MDHEN, SYDVKM. This CDR3 contains 14 residues. The chain's CDR3 is CASSSGTARVGAFF. The CDR3 bases are TGTGCCAGCAGTTCAGGGACAGCCCGGGTTGGAGCTTTCTTT.

This clonotype was recorded many times. In nucleotides, the CDR3 is TGTGCCAGCAGTTCGGACAGGGAATTCGATGGCTACACCTTC. Its protein is CASSSDREFDGYTF. V is TRBV2 and J is TRBJ1-2, with TRBD1 matching 8 bases. There are 14 residues in the CDR3. Germline values: CDR1 SNHLY, CDR2 FYNNEI. V shed 5 bases and J 6 bases; nucleotides not matched to a gene: 8. Full variable domain (outside the CDR3, taken from reference TRBV2 and TRBJ1-2): EPEVTQTPSHQVTQMGQEVILRCVPISNHLYFYWYRQILGQKVEFLVSFYNNEISEKSEIFDDQFSVERPDGSNFTLKIRSTKLEDSAMYFCASSSDREFDGYTFGSGTRLTVV.

The CDR3 is CASSLINTEAFF. CDR3 nucleotide sequence: TGTGCCAGCAGTTTAATAAACACTGAAGCTTTCTTT. The J gene is TRBJ1-1, the V gene TRBV28; D unresolved. Germline lookup yields CDR1 MDHEN and CDR2 SYDVKM. The CDR3 spans 12 residues. V was trimmed by 2 bases and J by 2 bases, leaving 3 bases between them.

This clonotype appeared many times. V and J are TRBV7-2 and TRBJ2-5, with D uncertain. V lost 2 bases and J lost 7, with 5 bases in between. The V gene's germline CDR1 is SGHTA and CDR2 FQGNSA. There are 11 residues in the CDR3. The CDR3 loop reads CASSLWGTQYF. The CDR3 coding sequence is TGTGCCAGCAGCTTATGGGGGACCCAGTACTTC.

This sequence joins TRBV6-5 and TRBJ2-7; TRBD2 is a possible D gene (6 bases). Trimming cost V 0 bases and J 1 base, with 10 bases left between them. The CDR3 extends over 15 amino acids. Germline V gives CDR1 MNHEY, CDR2 SVGAGI. CDR3 nucleotide sequence: TGTGCCAGCAGTTACTCGAACCGGGAGTCCTACGAGCAGTACTTC. This sequence encodes CASSYSNRESYEQYF.

This clonotype turned up a few times. The rearrangement uses TRBV19 and TRBJ2-7; D ambiguous. V dropped 10 bases and J dropped 3 bases, with 10 bases sitting between them. Looked up from germline, CDR1 is LNHDA and CDR2 is SQIVND (reference sequence). The CDR3 length is 11 residues. DNA for the CDR3: TGTGCCAACACGAAGCGCTACGAGCAGTACTTC. Translating it yields CANTKRYEQYF.

In regard to this clonotype: A much more abundant neighbour one base away suggests this may be a read error. J is TRBJ2-7 and V is TRBV2; D may be TRBD2 (6 bases). CDR3 length: 15 residues. Germline assignment: CDR1 SNHLY and CDR2 FYNNEI. The CDR3 bases are TGTGCCAGCGGGCGGGACGGCGGCGCGCCCTACGAGCAGTGCTTC. It yields the protein CASGRDGGAPYEQCF. Supplemented by reference TRBV2 and TRBJ2-7, the full variable domain reads EPEVTQTPSHQVTQMGQEVILRCVPISNHLYFYWYRQILGQKVEFLVSFYNNEISEKSEIFDDQFSVERPDGSNFTLKIRSTKLEDSAMYFCASGRDGGAPYEQCFGPGTRLTVT.

Many counts were recorded for this clonotype. The CDR3 nucleotides are TGTGCCAGCTCACCCAGGGGAGGGCGCAATCAGCCCCAGCATTTT. It specifies CASSPRGGRNQPQHF. This chain uses TRBV18 with TRBJ1-5; perhaps TRBD1 as D (6 bases). The CDR3 is 15 residues long. The germline CDR1 and CDR2 sequences are KGHSH and LQKENI. With 3 bases removed from V and 2 bases from J, the gap between germline ends came to 11 bases.

The rearrangement joins TRBV5-1 to TRBJ1-5; D is perhaps TRBD1 (5 bases). Germline CDR1 SGHRS, CDR2 YFSETQ. The CDR3 spans 15 residues. Trimming pared 0 bases from V and 3 bases from J, leaving 10 bases between. The CDR3 loop reads CASSLGDGDNQPQHF. The CDR3 DNA reads TGCGCCAGCAGCTTGGGGGACGGAGACAATCAGCCCCAGCATTTT.

Remarks on this clonotype: A much more abundant neighbour one base away suggests this may be a read error. The J gene is TRBJ2-1, the V gene TRBV5-1; 8 positions match TRBD2. This CDR3 contains 15 residues. CDR1 SGHRS and CDR2 YFSETQ come from the germline V gene. CDR3 sequence reads: CASSLERGPYNEQLF. Here the CDR3 DNA reads TGCGCCAGCAGCTTGGAGCGGGGGCCCTACAATGAGCAGTTGTTC.